The rows below give T cell receptor beta chains drawn from one sample of a study of blood T cell repertoires in COVID-19. Using immunoSEQ multiplex PCR, the repertoire was profiled, and TCRdb retains in-frame clones only, with some absent. The sample gives 390,000 or so clones, over 75% of which show up once; 0.9% to 1.1% is in the top ten. Sample: PBMCs or T cells enriched from blood (not recorded which). These receptor sequences come from a man aged 18 to 30 who had recovered from COVID-19. Each CDR3 is given with its conserved first and last residue. Each record gives: D gene, J gene, V gene, clone size, CDR3 protein, CDR3 DNA. The D gene is left open where the match is weak. Rows may omit the clone size; those that give it use once, few, many or a size class.

>TRBD1|TRBJ1-2|TRBV3-1/TRBV3-2|.
CASSHSGGHYGYTF
TGTGCCAGCAGCCATTCAGGGGGCCATTATGGCTACACCTTC
>TRBD1|TRBJ1-4|TRBV5-1|.
CASKTGNGEKLFF
TGCGCCAGTAAGACAGGGAACGGGGAAAAACTGTTTTTT
>.|TRBJ1-3|TRBV9|.
CASSPQGSGNTIYF
TGTGCCAGCAGCCCCCAGGGCTCTGGAAACACCATATATTTT
>TRBD2|TRBJ2-1|TRBV18|.
CASSPTSGRASYNEQFF
TGTGCCAGCTCACCAACTAGCGGGAGGGCCTCCTACAATGAGCAGTTCTTC
>.|TRBJ1-4|TRBV5-5|few
CASSPTGILPNEKLFF
TGTGCCAGCAGCCCCACAGGGATTTTGCCTAATGAAAAACTGTTTTTT
>.|TRBJ2-1|TRBV11-2|.
CASSPILQGYNEQFF
TGTGCCAGCAGCCCCATCCTACAGGGCTACAATGAGCAGTTCTTC
>.|TRBJ2-2|TRBV6-5|.
CASSYRRRGYTGELFF
TGTGCCAGCAGTTACCGTCGTCGGGGATACACCGGGGAGCTGTTTTTT
>.|TRBJ2-1|TRBV7-6|.
CASSLRSGDPYNEQFF
TGTGCCAGCAGCTTACGGTCGGGAGACCCCTACAATGAGCAGTTCTTC
>TRBD1|TRBJ1-5|TRBV18|.
CASSRGTGGGQPQHF
TGTGCCAGCTCACGCGGGACAGGGGGAGGTCAGCCCCAGCATTTT
>.|TRBJ2-7|TRBV6-5|.
CASSYVQDSSYEQYF
TGTGCCAGCAGTTACGTACAGGACAGCTCCTACGAGCAGTACTTC
>TRBD2|TRBJ2-7|TRBV7-9|.
CASSPRGTSGRNEQYF
TGTGCCAGCAGCCCCCGAGGGACTAGCGGGAGAAACGAGCAGTACTTC
>.|TRBJ2-2|TRBV6-5|.
CASSYKARGNTGELFF
TGTGCCAGCAGTTATAAAGCTAGGGGTAACACCGGGGAGCTGTTTTTT
>.|TRBJ1-3|TRBV14|.
CASSQDRGRVPGNTIYF
TGTGCCAGCAGCCAAGACAGAGGCAGGGTCCCTGGAAACACCATATATTTT
>.|TRBJ1-2|TRBV27|.
CASSLTGANYGYTF
TGTGCCAGCAGTTTAACCGGTGCTAACTATGGCTACACCTTC
>.|TRBJ1-1|TRBV2|many
CASSTGFTEAFF
TGTGCCAGCAGTACAGGGTTCACTGAAGCTTTCTTT
>.|TRBJ1-5|TRBV21-1|once
CASSKVQGGDPTFNQPQHF
TGTGCCAGCAGCAAAGTGCAAGGGGGGGATCCCACTTTCAATCAGCCCCAGCATTTT
>TRBD1|TRBJ1-1|TRBV3-1/TRBV3-2|.
CASSPRTGMNTEAFF
TGTGCCAGCAGCCCGAGGACAGGGATGAACACTGAAGCTTTCTTT
>TRBD2|TRBJ2-1|TRBV5-1|once
CASSLSLAGANEQFF
TGCGCCAGCAGCTTAAGTCTAGCGGGAGCCAATGAGCAGTTCTTC
>.|TRBJ1-2|TRBV7-9|.
CASSSSGGGYGYTF
TGTGCCAGCAGCTCATCGGGCGGAGGGTATGGCTACACCTTC
>.|TRBJ1-4|TRBV30|.
CAWNRGVDEKLFF
TGTGCCTGGAACCGGGGGGTCGATGAGAAACTGTTTTTT
>TRBD1|TRBJ2-7|TRBV27|.
CASSSRQGLYEQYF
TGTGCCAGCAGTTCTCGACAGGGTCTTTACGAGCAGTACTTC
>TRBD2|TRBJ2-3|TRBV18|.
CASSPPGRLAVTSTDTQYF
TGTGCCAGCTCACCACCGGGCCGACTAGCGGTGACTAGCACAGATACGCAGTATTTT
>.|TRBJ2-5|TRBV15|once
CATSRFGVSQETQYF
TGTGCCACCAGCAGATTCGGGGTATCACAAGAGACCCAGTACTTC
>.|TRBJ2-7|TRBV29-1|.
CSVTKQGSYEQYF
TGCAGCGTGACTAAACAGGGATCCTACGAGCAGTACTTC
>TRBD1|TRBJ1-6|TRBV9|.
CASSGQGYNSPLHF
TGTGCCAGCAGCGGACAGGGATATAATTCACCCCTCCACTTT
>.|TRBJ2-6|TRBV7-2|.
CASSLDRDSGANVLTF
TGTGCCAGCAGCTTAGATCGAGACTCTGGGGCCAACGTCCTGACTTTC